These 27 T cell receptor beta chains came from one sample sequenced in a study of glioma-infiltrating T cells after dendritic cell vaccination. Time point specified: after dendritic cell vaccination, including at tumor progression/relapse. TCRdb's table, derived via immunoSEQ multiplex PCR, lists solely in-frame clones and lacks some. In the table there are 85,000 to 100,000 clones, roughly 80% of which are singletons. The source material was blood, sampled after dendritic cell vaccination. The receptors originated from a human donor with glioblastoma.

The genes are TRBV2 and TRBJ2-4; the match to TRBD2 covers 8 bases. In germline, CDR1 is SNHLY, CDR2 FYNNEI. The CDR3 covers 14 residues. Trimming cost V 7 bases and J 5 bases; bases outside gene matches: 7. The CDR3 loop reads CASNDRAGENIQYF. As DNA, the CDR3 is TGTGCCAGCAATGACAGAGCGGGAGAAAACATTCAGTACTTC.

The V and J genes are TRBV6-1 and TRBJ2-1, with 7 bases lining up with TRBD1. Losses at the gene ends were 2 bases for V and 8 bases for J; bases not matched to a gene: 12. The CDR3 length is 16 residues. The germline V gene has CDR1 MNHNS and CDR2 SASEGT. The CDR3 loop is CASSERQGGLVDEQFF. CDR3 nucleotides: TGTGCCAGCAGTGAAAGACAGGGTGGCTTGGTGGATGAGCAGTTCTTC.

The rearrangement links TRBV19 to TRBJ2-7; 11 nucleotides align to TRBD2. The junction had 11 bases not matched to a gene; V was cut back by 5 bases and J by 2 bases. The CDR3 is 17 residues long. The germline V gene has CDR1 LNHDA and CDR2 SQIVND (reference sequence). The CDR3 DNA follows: TGTGCCAGTAGTGCCTACTCGACTAGCGGGAACCCCTACGAGCAGTACTTC. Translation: CASSAYSTSGNPYEQYF.

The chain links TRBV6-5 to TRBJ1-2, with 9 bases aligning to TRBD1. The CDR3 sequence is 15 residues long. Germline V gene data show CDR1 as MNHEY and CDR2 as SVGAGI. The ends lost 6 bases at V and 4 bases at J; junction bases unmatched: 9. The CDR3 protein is CASSQPGTGTYGYTF. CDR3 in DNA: TGTGCCAGCAGCCAACCGGGGACAGGGACCTATGGCTACACCTTC.

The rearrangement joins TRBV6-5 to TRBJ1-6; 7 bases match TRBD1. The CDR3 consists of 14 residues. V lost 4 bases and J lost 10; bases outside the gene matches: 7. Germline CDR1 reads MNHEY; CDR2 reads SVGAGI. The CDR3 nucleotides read TGTGCCAGCAGTTCCGAGACAGGGACATCACCCCTCCACTTT. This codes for CASSSETGTSPLHF.

CDR3 loop: CASSEAPGQGWTEAFF. CDR3 DNA sequence: TGTGCCAGCAGTGAAGCACCGGGACAGGGTTGGACTGAAGCTTTCTTT. This chain joins TRBV6-1 and TRBJ1-1; 9 bases are shared with TRBD1. CDR1 and CDR2 from the germline V gene are MNHNS and SASEGT. CDR3 length: 16 residues. V was clipped by 0 bases and J by 5 bases; unmatched bases: 7.

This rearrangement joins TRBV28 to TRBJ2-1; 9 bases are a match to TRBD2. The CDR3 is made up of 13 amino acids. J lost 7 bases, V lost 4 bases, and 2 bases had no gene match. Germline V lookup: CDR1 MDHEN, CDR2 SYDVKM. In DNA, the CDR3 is TGTGCCAGCAGTTGGGGACTAGCAAATGAGCAGTTCTTC. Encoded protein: CASSWGLANEQFF.

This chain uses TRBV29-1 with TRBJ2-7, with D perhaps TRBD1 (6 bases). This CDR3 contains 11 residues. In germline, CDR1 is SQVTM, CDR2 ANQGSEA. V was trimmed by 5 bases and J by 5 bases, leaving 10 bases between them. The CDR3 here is CSVNKGDEQYF. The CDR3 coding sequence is TGCAGCGTTAATAAGGGGGACGAGCAGTACTTC.

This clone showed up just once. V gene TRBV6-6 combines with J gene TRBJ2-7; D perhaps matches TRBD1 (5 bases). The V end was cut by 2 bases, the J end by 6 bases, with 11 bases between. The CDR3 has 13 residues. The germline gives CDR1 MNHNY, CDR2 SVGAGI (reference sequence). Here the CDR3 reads CASSYPQGTEQYF. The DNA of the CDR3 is TGTGCCAGCAGTTACCCTCAGGGTACCGAGCAGTACTTC.

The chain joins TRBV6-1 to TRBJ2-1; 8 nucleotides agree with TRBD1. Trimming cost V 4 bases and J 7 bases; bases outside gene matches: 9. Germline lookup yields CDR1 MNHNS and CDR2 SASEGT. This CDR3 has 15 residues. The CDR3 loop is CASSAPGTGGNEQFF. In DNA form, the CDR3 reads TGTGCCAGCAGTGCCCCCGGGACAGGAGGGAATGAGCAGTTCTTC.

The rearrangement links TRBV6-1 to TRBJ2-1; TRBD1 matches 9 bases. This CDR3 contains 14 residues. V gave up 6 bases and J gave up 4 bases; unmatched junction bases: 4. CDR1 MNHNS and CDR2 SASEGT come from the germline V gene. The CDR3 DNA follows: TGTGCCAGCAGCCCGGGACAGGGTTACAATGAGCAGTTCTTC. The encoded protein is CASSPGQGYNEQFF.

In DNA form, the CDR3 reads TGTGCCAGCAGCTTATTAACAGTCCATAACTCCTACGAGCAGTACTTC. Its translation is CASSLLTVHNSYEQYF. This chain uses TRBV7-2 with TRBJ2-7; D remains ambiguous. CDR3 length equals 16 residues. CDR1 and CDR2 from the germline V gene are SGHTA and FQGNSA. V dropped 2 bases and J dropped 0 bases, with 14 bases sitting between them.

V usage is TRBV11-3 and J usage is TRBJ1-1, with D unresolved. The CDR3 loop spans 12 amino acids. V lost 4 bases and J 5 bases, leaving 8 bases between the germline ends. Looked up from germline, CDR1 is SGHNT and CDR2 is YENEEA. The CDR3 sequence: CASSSTGTEAFF. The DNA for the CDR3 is TGTGCCAGCAGCTCAACGGGGACTGAAGCTTTCTTT.

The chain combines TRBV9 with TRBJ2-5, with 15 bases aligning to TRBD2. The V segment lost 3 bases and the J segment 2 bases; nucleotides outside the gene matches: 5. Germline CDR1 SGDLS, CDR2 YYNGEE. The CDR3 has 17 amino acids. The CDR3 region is CASSGGTSGGLQETQYF. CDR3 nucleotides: TGTGCCAGCAGCGGCGGGACTAGCGGGGGGCTTCAAGAGACCCAGTACTTC.

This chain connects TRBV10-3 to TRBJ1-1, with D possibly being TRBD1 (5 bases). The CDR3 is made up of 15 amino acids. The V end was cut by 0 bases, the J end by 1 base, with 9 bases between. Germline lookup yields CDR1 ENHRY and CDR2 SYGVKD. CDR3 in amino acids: CAISESEGANTEAFF. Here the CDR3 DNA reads TGTGCCATCAGTGAGTCGGAAGGGGCGAACACTGAAGCTTTCTTT.

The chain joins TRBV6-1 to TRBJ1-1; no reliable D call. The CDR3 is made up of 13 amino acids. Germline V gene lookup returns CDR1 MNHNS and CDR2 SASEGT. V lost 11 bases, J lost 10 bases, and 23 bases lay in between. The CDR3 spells CACGSTLSAGAFF. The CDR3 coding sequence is TGTGCCTGCGGGTCGACCCTTTCGGCAGGAGCTTTCTTT.

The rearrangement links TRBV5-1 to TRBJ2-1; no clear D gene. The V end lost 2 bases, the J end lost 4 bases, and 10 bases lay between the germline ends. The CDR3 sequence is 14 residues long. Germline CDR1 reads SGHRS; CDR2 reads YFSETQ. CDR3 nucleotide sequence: TGCGCCAGCAGCTTCGGAGAGAATTACAATGAGCAGTTCTTC. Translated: CASSFGENYNEQFF.

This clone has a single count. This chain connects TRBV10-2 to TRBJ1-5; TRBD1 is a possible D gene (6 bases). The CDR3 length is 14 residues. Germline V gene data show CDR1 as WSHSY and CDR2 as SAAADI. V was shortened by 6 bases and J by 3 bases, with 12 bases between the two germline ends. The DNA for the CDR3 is TGCGCCAGCAGAGGGGGAACAAACAATCAGCCCCAGCATTTT. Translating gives CASRGGTNNQPQHF.

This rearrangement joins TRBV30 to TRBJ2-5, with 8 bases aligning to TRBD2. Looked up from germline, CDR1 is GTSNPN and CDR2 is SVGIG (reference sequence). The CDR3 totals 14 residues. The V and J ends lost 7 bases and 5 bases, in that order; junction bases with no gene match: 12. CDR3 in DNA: TGTGCCTTTTCAAAAGGGGCGGGAGGCGAGACCCAGTACTTC. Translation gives CAFSKGAGGETQYF.

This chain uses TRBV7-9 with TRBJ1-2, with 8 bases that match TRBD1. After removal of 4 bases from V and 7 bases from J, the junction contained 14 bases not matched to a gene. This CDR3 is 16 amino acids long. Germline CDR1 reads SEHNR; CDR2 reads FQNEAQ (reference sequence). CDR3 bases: TGTGCCAGCAGCTCCCGAGGACAGGGTGGGACCTCTGGCTACACCTTC. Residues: CASSSRGQGGTSGYTF.

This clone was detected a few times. The CDR3 sequence: CASSTGLALDTQYF. In DNA form, the CDR3 reads TGCGCCAGCAGCACGGGACTAGCGCTGGATACGCAGTATTTT. The chain links TRBV5-1 to TRBJ2-3; 10 bases match TRBD2. Germline V lookup: CDR1 SGHRS, CDR2 YFSETQ. V gave up 4 bases and J gave up 6 bases; unmatched junction bases: 5. The length of the CDR3 is 14 residues.

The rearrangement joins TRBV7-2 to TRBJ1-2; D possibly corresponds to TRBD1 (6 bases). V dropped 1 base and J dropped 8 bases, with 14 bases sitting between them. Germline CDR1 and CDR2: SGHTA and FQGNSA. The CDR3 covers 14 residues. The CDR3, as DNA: TGTGCCAGCAGCTTAGGCCCACAGGGTTTCGGCTACACCTTC. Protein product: CASSLGPQGFGYTF.

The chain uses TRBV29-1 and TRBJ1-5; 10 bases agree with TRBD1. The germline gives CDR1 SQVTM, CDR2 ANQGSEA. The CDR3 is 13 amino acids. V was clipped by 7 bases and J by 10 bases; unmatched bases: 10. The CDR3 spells CSASTGGDRPQHF. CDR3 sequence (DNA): TGCAGCGCTTCGACAGGGGGCGATCGCCCCCAGCATTTT.

The chain's CDR3 is CASRHPGRGETQYF. The CDR3, as DNA: TGTGCCAGCAGGCACCCCGGGAGGGGGGAGACCCAGTACTTC. The chain uses TRBV6-5 and TRBJ2-5; 8 bases are a match to TRBD2. V gave up 6 bases and J gave up 5 bases; unmatched junction bases: 8. This CDR3 has 14 amino acids. Germline assignment: CDR1 MNHEY and CDR2 SVGAGI.

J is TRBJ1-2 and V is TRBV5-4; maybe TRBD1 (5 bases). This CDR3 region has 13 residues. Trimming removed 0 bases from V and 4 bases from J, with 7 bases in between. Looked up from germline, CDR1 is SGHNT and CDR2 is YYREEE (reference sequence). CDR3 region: CASSLAGVYGYTF. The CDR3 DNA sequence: TGTGCCAGCAGCTTGGCGGGGGTCTATGGCTACACCTTC.

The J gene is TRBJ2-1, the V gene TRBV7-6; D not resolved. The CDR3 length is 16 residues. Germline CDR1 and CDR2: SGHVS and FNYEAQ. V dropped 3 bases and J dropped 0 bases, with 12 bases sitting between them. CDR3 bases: TGTGCCAGCAGCTTTGGAGACCGTAGCTCCTACAATGAGCAGTTCTTC. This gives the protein CASSFGDRSSYNEQFF.

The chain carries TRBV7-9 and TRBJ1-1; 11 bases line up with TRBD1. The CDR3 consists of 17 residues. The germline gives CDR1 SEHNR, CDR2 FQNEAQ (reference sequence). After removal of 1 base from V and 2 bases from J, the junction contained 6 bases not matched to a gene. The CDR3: CASSLGGTGGANTEAFF. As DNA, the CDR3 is TGTGCCAGCAGCTTAGGGGGGACAGGGGGTGCAAACACTGAAGCTTTCTTT.